The sequence of this T cell receptor (beta chain) was determined in a study of blood T cell repertoires in COVID-19. In the original workflow: Reference gene primer amplification yielded estimated nucleated cell counts. Sequencing used immunoSEQ multiplex PCR; TCRdb keeps in-frame clones, though not all of them. For V, J and clone size, that table is used; D and trimming come from the DNA. The table lists 200,000 to 300,000 clones, roughly 76% of them singletons. This clone was seen a handful of times. Seattle researchers signed up patients amid active infection and tracked them longitudinally. Input material: peripheral blood. The TCR was taken from a woman over 75 with COVID-19, enrolled during active disease.

The CDR3 bases are TGTGCCAGCAGGATTCAGGGGGTACCTAATTCACCCCTCCACTTT. This sequence encodes CASRIQGVPNSPLHF. V and J are TRBV2 and TRBJ1-6; 7 bases fit TRBD1. Germline V gene lookup returns CDR1 SNHLY and CDR2 FYNNEI. Trimming cost V 6 bases and J 6 bases; bases outside gene matches: 8. The CDR3 spans 15 residues.